This passage covers 10 T cell receptor beta chains from one sample sequenced in a study of T cells in narcolepsy. Clones were read by immunoSEQ multiplex PCR, and TCRdb kept only the in-frame ones, dropping some. The sample includes around 31,000 clones, around 83% of them seen just once. The sample comprised CD45RA- memory CD4+ T cells from PBMCs. The origin of the receptors is a human donor with narcolepsy.

The chain couples TRBV9 to TRBJ2-3; D not resolved. The CDR3 is 15 amino acids. Germline values: CDR1 SGDLS, CDR2 YYNGEE. Deletions cut 4 bases from V and 0 bases from J, with 12 bases between. The CDR3 coding sequence is TGTGCCAGCAGCCCCGTCGGCGGAAGCACAGATACGCAGTATTTT. Its translation is CASSPVGGSTDTQYF. Based on the CDR3 plus reference TRBV9 and TRBJ2-3, the full variable domain is DSGVTQTPKHLITATGQRVTLRCSPRSGDLSVYWYQQSLDQGLQFLIQYYNGEERAKGNILERFSAQQFPDLHSELNLSSLELGDSALYFCASSPVGGSTDTQYFGPGTRLTVL.

This clone came up a few times. This chain connects TRBV5-1 to TRBJ2-1; TRBD2 matches at 9 bases. Germline trimming cut 0 bases from V and 5 bases from J; bases unmatched to any gene: 18. CDR1 SGHRS and CDR2 YFSETQ come from the germline V gene. The CDR3 consists of 20 residues. This CDR3 is CASSLGRGVRAGGRDNEQFF. The CDR3 DNA reads as TGCGCCAGCAGCTTGGGCCGAGGTGTACGAGCGGGGGGCCGAGACAATGAGCAGTTCTTC.

The V call is TRBV7-7, the J call TRBJ1-1; 8 nucleotides agree with TRBD1. Germline V lookup: CDR1 SSHAT, CDR2 FNYEAQ (reference sequence). The CDR3 has 15 residues. With 5 bases clipped from V and 4 bases from J, the junction kept 9 bases outside the gene matches. For the CDR3, the DNA is TGTGCCAGCAGCCCTATCCTTACAGGGGGCACTGAAGCTTTCTTT. Amino acids: CASSPILTGGTEAFF.

This chain connects TRBV7-2 to TRBJ2-3, with 7 bases fitting TRBD1. V was pared by 7 bases and J by 4 bases, with 14 bases of the junction left unmatched. The V gene's germline CDR1 is SGHTA and CDR2 FQGNSA. This CDR3 spans 16 amino acids. CDR3 sequence reads: CASKNRGGVLADTQYF. DNA of the CDR3: TGTGCCAGCAAGAACAGGGGTGGTGTCCTCGCAGATACGCAGTATTTT.

The chain employs TRBV4-2 and TRBJ1-6, with D possibly TRBD1 on 5 matching bases. The germline V gene encodes CDR1 LGHNA and CDR2 YNFKEQ. Trimming cost V 5 bases and J 7 bases, with 15 bases left between them. CDR3 length: 15 amino acids. CDR3 loop: CASSLGRGANSPLHF. The DNA of the CDR3 is TGTGCCAGCAGCTTGGGCCGGGGCGCAAATTCACCCCTCCACTTT.

The chain has TRBV14 and TRBJ2-7, with 7 bases that match TRBD1. V was pared by 2 bases and J by 3 bases, with 7 bases of the junction left unmatched. The V gene's germline CDR1 is SGHDN and CDR2 FVKESK. CDR3 length: 15 amino acids. DNA for the CDR3: TGTGCCAGCAGCCAAATCGGACAGGCGAGCTACGAGCAGTACTTC. Its translation is CASSQIGQASYEQYF.

The rearrangement links TRBV27 to TRBJ2-5, with TRBD2 identical over 11 bases. The junction had 0 bases not matched to a gene; V was cut back by 5 bases and J by 4 bases. The germline CDR1 and CDR2 sequences are MNHEY and SMNVEV (reference sequence). The CDR3 totals 13 residues. The CDR3 is CASSLAGGETQYF. The DNA of the CDR3 is TGTGCCAGCAGTCTAGCGGGGGGAGAGACCCAGTACTTC.

This clone was detected only a few times. The chain joins TRBV2 to TRBJ2-3; tentatively, D is TRBD1 or TRBD2 (6 bases each). The V and J ends lost 6 bases and 4 bases respectively, with 17 bases between them. Germline-derived CDR1 and CDR2 are SNHLY and FYNNEI. This CDR3 comprises 15 residues. Written as DNA, the CDR3 is TGTGCCAGCAGAGTACTGGGGGGCAACCCAGATACGCAGTATTTT. Amino acid sequence: CASRVLGGNPDTQYF.

The count of this clone is one. The genes are TRBV30 and TRBJ1-1; weak D call: TRBD1 (5 bases). With 2 bases removed from V and 6 bases from J, the gap between germline ends came to 16 bases. CDR1 is GTSNPN and CDR2 is SVGIG in the germline V gene (reference sequence). This CDR3 comprises 14 residues. CDR3 residues: CAWSQPGRSPEAFF. In DNA form, the CDR3 reads TGTGCCTGGAGTCAGCCAGGGAGGTCCCCTGAAGCTTTCTTT.

The chain combines TRBV7-8 with TRBJ1-1, with TRBD1 as a possible D gene (5 bases). Germline V gene sequence: CDR1 SGHVS, CDR2 FQNEAQ. Deletions cut 4 bases from V and 1 base from J, with 13 bases between. This CDR3 is built from 15 residues. The CDR3 nucleotides read TGTGCCAGCAGCTCCCCAGGGACCACGAACACTGAAGCTTTCTTT. Translation gives CASSSPGTTNTEAFF.